The source of this T cell receptor beta chain is a study of T cell responses to AZD1222 COVID-19 vaccine. Produced via immunoSEQ multiplex PCR; TCRdb's table is partial and in-frame only. The data contain 160,000 or so clones, more than 80% of them seen just once; the ten biggest clones take up roughly 4%. Worth noting for this clone: The antigen is not known.

General observations from the study: Just five to seven people given AZD1222 tested seropositive at baseline. Variant regions that are unmutated are reportedly the target of nearly half of spike-specific TCRs. Clonal diversity may have been underestimated in mostly white British donors. All repertoire sampling was performed exclusively after the peak T cell response.

Per germline, CDR1 MNHEY and CDR2 SMNVEV (reference sequence). V was pared by 3 bases and J by 5 bases, with 13 bases between. This CDR3 contains 14 residues. Source: peripheral blood, taken 28 days after the second dose of the MenACWY control vaccine. The chain has TRBV27 and TRBJ1-1; D possibly corresponds to TRBD1 (5 bases). The sequence came from an adult who received the MenACWY meningococcal vaccine as a control. CDR3 amino acids: CASSFVGESTEAFF. CDR3 nucleotide sequence: TGTGCCAGCAGTTTTGTAGGGGAGTCTACTGAAGCTTTCTTT.